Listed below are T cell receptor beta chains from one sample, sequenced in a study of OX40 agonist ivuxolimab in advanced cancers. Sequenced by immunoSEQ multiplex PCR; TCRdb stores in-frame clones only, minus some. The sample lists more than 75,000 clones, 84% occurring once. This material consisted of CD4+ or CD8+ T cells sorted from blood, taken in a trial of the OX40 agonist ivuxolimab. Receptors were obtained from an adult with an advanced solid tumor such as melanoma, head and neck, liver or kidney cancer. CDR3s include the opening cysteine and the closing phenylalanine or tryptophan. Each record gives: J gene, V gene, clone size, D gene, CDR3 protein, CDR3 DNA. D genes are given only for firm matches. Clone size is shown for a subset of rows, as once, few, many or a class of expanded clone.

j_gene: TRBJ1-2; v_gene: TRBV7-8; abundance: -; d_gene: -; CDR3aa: CASSSRRPRGGYTF; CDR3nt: TGTGCCAGCAGCTCTCGAAGGCCCCGAGGTGGCTACACCTTC
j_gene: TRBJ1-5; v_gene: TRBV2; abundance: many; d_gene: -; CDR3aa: CASSRDPMGPQHF; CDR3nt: TGTGCCAGCAGTCGGGACCCGATGGGACCCCAGCATTTT
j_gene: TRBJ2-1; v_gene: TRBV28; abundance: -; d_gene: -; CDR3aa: CASSPPGLTPQRDEQFF; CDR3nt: TGTGCCAGCAGTCCACCGGGACTTACTCCCCAGCGCGATGAGCAGTTCTTC
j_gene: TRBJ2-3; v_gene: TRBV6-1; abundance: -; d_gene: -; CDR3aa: CASSEFGGGYTDTQYF; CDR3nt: TGTGCCAGCAGTGAATTCGGCGGGGGCTACACAGATACGCAGTATTTT
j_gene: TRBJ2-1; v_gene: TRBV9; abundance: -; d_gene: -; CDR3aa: CASSVGGDNEQFF; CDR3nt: TGTGCCAGCAGCGTAGGGGGAGACAATGAGCAGTTCTTC
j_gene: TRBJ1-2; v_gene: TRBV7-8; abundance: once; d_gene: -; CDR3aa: CASSFRREAYYGYTF; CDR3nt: TGTGCCAGCAGCTTCAGAAGGGAAGCTTACTATGGCTACACCTTC
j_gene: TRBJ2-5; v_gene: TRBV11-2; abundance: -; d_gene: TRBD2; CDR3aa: CASSRGLAGDQETQYF; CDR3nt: TGTGCCAGCTCGCGAGGGCTAGCGGGGGACCAAGAGACCCAGTACTTC
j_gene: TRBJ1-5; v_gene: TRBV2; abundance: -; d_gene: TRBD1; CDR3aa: CASTAGRGGNQPQHF; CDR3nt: TGTGCCAGCACCGCGGGCAGGGGGGGCAATCAGCCCCAGCATTTT
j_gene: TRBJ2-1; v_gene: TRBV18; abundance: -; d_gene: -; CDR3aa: CASSRQANEQFF; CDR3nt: TGTGCCAGCTCACGGCAGGCCAATGAGCAGTTCTTC
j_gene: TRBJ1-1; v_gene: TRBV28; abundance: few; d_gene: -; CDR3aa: CASSLGGRAEAFF; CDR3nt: TGTGCCAGCAGTTTGGGGGGGCGAGCTGAAGCTTTCTTT
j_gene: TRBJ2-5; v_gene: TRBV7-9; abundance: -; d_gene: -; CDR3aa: CASSPVLETQYF; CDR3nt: TGTGCCAGCAGCCCGGTGTTGGAGACCCAGTACTTC
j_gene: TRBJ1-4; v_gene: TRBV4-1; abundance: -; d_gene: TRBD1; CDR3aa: CASSQDQGAGLGEKLFF; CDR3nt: TGCGCCAGCAGCCAAGATCAGGGGGCCGGACTAGGTGAAAAACTGTTTTTT
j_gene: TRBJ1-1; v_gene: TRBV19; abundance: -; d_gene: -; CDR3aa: CASKDYTEAFF; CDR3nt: TGTGCCAGTAAGGATTACACTGAAGCTTTCTTT
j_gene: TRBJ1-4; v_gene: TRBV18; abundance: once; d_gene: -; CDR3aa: CASSPQAATNEKLFF; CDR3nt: TGTGCCAGCTCACCCCAGGCGGCAACTAATGAAAAACTGTTTTTT
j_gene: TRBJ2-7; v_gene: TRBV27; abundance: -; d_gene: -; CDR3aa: CASSQRRTAYEQYF; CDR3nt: TGTGCCAGCAGTCAGAGACGAACTGCCTACGAGCAGTACTTC
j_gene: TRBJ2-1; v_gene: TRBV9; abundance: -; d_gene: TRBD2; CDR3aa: CASSVIAGGYNEQFF; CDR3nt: TGTGCCAGCAGCGTAATAGCGGGGGGATACAATGAGCAGTTCTTC
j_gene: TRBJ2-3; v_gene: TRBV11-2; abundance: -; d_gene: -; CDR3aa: CASSLYSTDTQYF; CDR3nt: TGTGCCAGCAGCTTATACAGCACAGATACGCAGTATTTT
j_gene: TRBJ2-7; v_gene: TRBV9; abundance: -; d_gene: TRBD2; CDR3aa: CASSVGGSSDEQYF; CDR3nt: TGTGCCAGCAGCGTCGGCGGGAGTAGCGACGAGCAGTACTTC
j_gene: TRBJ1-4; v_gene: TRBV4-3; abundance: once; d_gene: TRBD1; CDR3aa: CASSRDSATNEKLFF; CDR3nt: TGCGCCAGCTCCAGGGACAGCGCAACTAATGAAAAACTGTTTTTT
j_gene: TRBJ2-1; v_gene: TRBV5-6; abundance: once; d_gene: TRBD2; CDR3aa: CASSSIRAGPAKGEQFF; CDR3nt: TGTGCCAGCAGCTCGATAAGAGCGGGGCCAGCAAAGGGTGAGCAGTTCTTC
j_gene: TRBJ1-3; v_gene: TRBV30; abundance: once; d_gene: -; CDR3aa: CAWSQGSGNTIYF; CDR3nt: TGTGCCTGGAGTCAGGGATCAGGAAACACCATATATTTT
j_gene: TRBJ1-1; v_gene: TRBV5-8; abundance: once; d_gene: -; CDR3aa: CASSLLGSEAFF; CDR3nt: TGTGCCAGCAGCTTGCTAGGGTCTGAAGCTTTCTTT
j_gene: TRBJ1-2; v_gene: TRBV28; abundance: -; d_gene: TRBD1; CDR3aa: CASSVQTGGDGYTF; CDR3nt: TGTGCCAGCAGTGTCCAGACAGGGGGCGACGGCTACACCTTC
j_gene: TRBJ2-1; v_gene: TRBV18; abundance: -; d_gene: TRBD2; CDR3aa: CASSRTSGSNEQFF; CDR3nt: TGTGCCAGCTCACGGACTAGCGGGAGCAATGAGCAGTTCTTC
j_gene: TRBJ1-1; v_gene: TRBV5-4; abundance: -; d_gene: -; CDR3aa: CASSFWGEGTEAFF; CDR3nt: TGTGCCAGCAGCTTTTGGGGTGAAGGCACTGAAGCTTTCTTT
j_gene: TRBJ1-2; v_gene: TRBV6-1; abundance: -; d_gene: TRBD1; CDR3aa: CASSVLPRDRGPGGYTF; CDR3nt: TGTGCCAGCAGTGTCCTCCCCCGGGACAGGGGGCCCGGGGGCTACACCTTC
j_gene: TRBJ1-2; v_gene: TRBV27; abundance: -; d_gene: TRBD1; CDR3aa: CASSTQNLQGPPYGYTF; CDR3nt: TGTGCCAGCAGCACTCAGAATTTACAGGGGCCCCCTTATGGCTACACCTTC
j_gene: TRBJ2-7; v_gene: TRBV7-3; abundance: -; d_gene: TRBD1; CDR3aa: CASSFQGAYEQYF; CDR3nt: TGTGCCAGCAGCTTCCAGGGGGCGTACGAGCAGTACTTC
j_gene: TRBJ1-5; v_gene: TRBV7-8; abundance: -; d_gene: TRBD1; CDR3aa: CASSLSDRGRNQPQHF; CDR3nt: TGTGCCAGCAGCCTAAGCGACAGGGGGCGCAATCAGCCCCAGCATTTT
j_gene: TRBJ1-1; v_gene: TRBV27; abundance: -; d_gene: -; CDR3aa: CASRSGGRNKAFF; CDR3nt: TGTGCCAGCAGATCCGGGGGACGGAATAAAGCTTTCTTT
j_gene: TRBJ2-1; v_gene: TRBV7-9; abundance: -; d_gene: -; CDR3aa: CASSLDGASQFF; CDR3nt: TGTGCCAGCAGCTTGGACGGAGCTTCACAGTTCTTC
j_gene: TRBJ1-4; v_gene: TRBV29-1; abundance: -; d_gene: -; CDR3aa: CSVVLTGSNEKLFF; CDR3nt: TGCAGCGTTGTCCTGACAGGTTCTAATGAAAAACTGTTTTTT
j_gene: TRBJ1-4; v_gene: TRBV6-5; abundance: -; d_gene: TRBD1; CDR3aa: CASSTRTGAGEKLFF; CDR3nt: TGTGCCAGCAGTACGAGGACAGGGGCGGGAGAAAAACTGTTTTTT
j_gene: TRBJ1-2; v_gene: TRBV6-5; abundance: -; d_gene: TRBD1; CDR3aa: CASSYGQGNYGYTF; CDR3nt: TGTGCCAGCAGTTACGGACAGGGGAACTATGGCTACACCTTC
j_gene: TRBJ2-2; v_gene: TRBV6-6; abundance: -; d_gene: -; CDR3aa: CASSARGTGELFF; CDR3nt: TGTGCCAGCAGTGCCAGGGGCACCGGGGAGCTGTTTTTT
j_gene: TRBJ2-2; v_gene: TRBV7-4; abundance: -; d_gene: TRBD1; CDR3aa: CASGREWRQGPTGELFF; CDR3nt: TGTGCCAGCGGAAGGGAATGGAGACAGGGCCCCACCGGGGAGCTGTTTTTT
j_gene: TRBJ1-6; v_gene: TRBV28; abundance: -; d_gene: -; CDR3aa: CASSLFGAERSPLHF; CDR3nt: TGTGCCAGCAGTTTATTCGGAGCGGAGAGGTCACCCCTCCACTTT
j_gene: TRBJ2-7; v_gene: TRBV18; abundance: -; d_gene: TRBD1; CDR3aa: CASSPGQGVEQYF; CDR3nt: TGTGCCAGCTCACCAGGACAGGGAGTCGAGCAGTACTTC
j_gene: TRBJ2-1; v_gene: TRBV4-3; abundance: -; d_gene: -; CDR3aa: CASGKRIREGNEQFF; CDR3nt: TGCGCCAGCGGCAAGCGGATAAGAGAGGGCAATGAGCAGTTCTTC
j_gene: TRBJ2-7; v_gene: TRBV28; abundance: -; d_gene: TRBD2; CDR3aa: CASSLSGGREYEQYF; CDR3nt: TGTGCCAGCAGTTTATCGGGCGGGAGGGAGTACGAGCAGTACTTC
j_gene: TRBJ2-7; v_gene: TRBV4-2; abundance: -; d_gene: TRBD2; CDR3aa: CASSSGTSRSEQYF; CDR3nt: TGTGCCAGCAGCTCCGGGACTAGCCGCTCCGAGCAGTACTTC
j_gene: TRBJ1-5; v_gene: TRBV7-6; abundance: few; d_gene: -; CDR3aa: CASSLRQGTPQHF; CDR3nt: TGTGCCAGCAGCTTACGGCAGGGAACGCCCCAGCATTTT
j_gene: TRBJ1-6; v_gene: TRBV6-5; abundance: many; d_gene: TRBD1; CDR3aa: CASRRGLDGDSPLHF; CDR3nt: TGTGCCAGCAGGAGGGGGCTTGACGGCGATTCACCCCTCCACTTT
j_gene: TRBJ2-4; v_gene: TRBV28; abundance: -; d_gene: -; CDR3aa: CASRTAGAGIAKNIQYF; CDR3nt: TGTGCCAGCAGGACCGCTGGGGCGGGGATAGCCAAAAACATTCAGTACTTC
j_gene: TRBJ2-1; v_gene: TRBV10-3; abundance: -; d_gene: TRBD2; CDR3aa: CAISEGRELAREQFF; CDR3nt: TGTGCCATCAGTGAAGGGCGGGAACTAGCGCGAGAGCAGTTCTTC
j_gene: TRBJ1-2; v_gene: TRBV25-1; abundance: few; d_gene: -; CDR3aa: CASFGGSSAGYTF; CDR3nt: TGTGCCAGCTTTGGGGGTAGTTCGGCTGGCTACACCTTC
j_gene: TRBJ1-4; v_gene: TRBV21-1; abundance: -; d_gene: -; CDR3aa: CASSPEVWLRHEKLFF; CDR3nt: TGTGCCAGCAGCCCGGAAGTGTGGCTGAGGCATGAAAAACTGTTTTTT
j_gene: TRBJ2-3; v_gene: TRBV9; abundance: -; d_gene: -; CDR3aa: CASSVGSLATDTQYF; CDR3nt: TGTGCCAGCAGCGTAGGTTCGCTAGCGACAGATACGCAGTATTTT
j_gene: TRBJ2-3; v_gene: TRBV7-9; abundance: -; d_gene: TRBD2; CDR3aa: CASSLGSSGSSTDTQYF; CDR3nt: TGTGCCAGCAGCTTAGGTTCTAGCGGGAGTTCTACAGATACGCAGTATTTT
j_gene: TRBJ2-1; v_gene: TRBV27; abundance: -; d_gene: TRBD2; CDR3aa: CASSGRLAGGPGEQFF; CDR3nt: TGTGCCAGCAGTGGAAGACTAGCGGGAGGGCCGGGTGAGCAGTTCTTC
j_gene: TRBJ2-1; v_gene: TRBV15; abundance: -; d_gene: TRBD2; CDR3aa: CATSRDRIAGGHNEQFF; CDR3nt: TGTGCCACCAGCAGAGATCGGATAGCGGGGGGGCACAATGAGCAGTTCTTC
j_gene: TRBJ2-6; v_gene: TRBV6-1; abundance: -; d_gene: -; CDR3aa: CASSVGYTGANVLTF; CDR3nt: TGTGCCAGCAGTGTTGGGTACACTGGGGCCAACGTCCTGACTTTC
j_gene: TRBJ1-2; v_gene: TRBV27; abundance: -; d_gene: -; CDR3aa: CASSPVNEGYTF; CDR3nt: TGTGCCAGCAGCCCAGTTAACGAGGGCTACACCTTC
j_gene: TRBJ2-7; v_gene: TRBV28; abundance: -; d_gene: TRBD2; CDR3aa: CASSPFGGGSYEQYF; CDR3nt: TGTGCCAGCAGTCCATTTGGGGGGGGAAGCTACGAGCAGTACTTC
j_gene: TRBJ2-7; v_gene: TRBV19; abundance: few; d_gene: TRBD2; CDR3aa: CASSSGSQYEQYF; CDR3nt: TGTGCCAGTAGTAGCGGGAGTCAATACGAGCAGTACTTC
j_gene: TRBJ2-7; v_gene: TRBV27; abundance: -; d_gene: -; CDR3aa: CASRPDPGAYYEQYF; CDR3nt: TGTGCCAGCAGGCCCGACCCAGGGGCCTACTACGAGCAGTACTTC